The clone carrying this TCR beta chain was recorded at least ten times. TCRdb analysed the reads with MiXCR anew, one entry per CDR3 protein. Among about 240,000 distinct CDR3 sequences listed, about 30% were seen once. The data were taken from a study of kidney transplant recipient with SARS-CoV-2 infection. V was clipped by 1 base and J by 4 bases, with 2 bases between them. This CDR3 region has 12 residues. Per germline, CDR1 SEHNR and CDR2 FQNEAQ (reference sequence). V and J are TRBV7-9 and TRBJ1-5; D gene ambiguous. This clonotype originated in a male patient in his 30s who had COVID-19 and was a kidney transplant recipient. Part of the T cells may come from the graft donor. This specimen consisted of a blood sample, obtained at baseline and on day 111 from a kidney transplant recipient. As DNA, the CDR3 is TGTGCCAGCAGCTTAGAGAATCAGCCCCAGCATTTT. It yields the protein CASSLENQPQHF. The whole variable domain, remainder taken from reference TRBV7-9 and TRBJ1-5, is DTGVSQNPRHKITKRGQNVTFRCDPISEHNRLYWYRQTLGQGPEFLTYFQNEAQLEKSRLLSDRFSAERPKGSFSTLEIQRTEQGDSAMYLCASSLENQPQHFGDGTRLSIL.